A selection of T cell receptor beta chains follows, all from one sample in a study of cytomegalovirus exposure and HLA in healthy donors. This table comes from immunoSEQ multiplex PCR, and its TCRdb copy is limited to in-frame clones, with some not included. In total, the table holds fewer than 85,000 clones. Sample: PBMCs. The source is a man in his fifties or sixties in good health and CMV-seropositive. The CDR3 runs from the conserved cysteine through the conserved F or W. A D gene is named only where the DNA matches it firmly.

cdr3_nt | cdr3_aa | j_call | v_call | d_call | cdr3_length
TGTGCCAGCAGTTCCCGTGGTCTTGAGGCTCATTCGGCTTTCTTT | CASSSRGLEAHSAFF | TRBJ1-1 | TRBV6-1 | . | 15
TGTGCCAGCAGTTTACGGACTAGCGGAACAGATACGCAGTATTTT | CASSLRTSGTDTQYF | TRBJ2-3 | TRBV6-5 | TRBD2 | 15
TGTGCCAGCAGTCCACCGCCGACAGGTGCTTACGAGCAGTACTTC | CASSPPPTGAYEQYF | TRBJ2-7 | TRBV28 | . | 15
TGCGCCAGCAGCTCGAGGGGACAGCAGAACACCGGGGAGCTGTTTTTT | CASSSRGQQNTGELFF | TRBJ2-2 | TRBV5-1 | TRBD1 | 16
TGTGCCAGTAGTATATCAGGGAACTATGGCTACACCTTC | CASSISGNYGYTF | TRBJ1-2 | TRBV19 | . | 13
TGTGCCAGCTCTGCCGACAGCAGGAACACTGAAGCTTTCTTT | CASSADSRNTEAFF | TRBJ1-1 | TRBV18 | . | 14
TGTGCCAGCAGTCCTCCTAGTATGAACACTGAAGCTTTCTTT | CASSPPSMNTEAFF | TRBJ1-1 | TRBV28 | . | 14
TGTGCCAGCAGCTTAATGGGTCTAGCGGGGGATGAGCAGTTCTTC | CASSLMGLAGDEQFF | TRBJ2-1 | TRBV7-3 | TRBD2 | 15
TGTGCCAGCAGTTTATCTAGGTTAGATACGCAGTATTTT | CASSLSRLDTQYF | TRBJ2-3 | TRBV28 | . | 13
TGTGCCAGTAGGGCAGATTACAATGAGCAGTTCTTC | CASRADYNEQFF | TRBJ2-1 | TRBV19 | . | 12
TGCGCCAGCAGCCTCGGGACAGCGACCGGGGAGCTGTTTTTT | CASSLGTATGELFF | TRBJ2-2 | TRBV5-1 | TRBD1 | 14
TGTGCCAGCTTAGGGGGGGGAGGACAGAACTATGGCTACACCTTC | CASLGGGGQNYGYTF | TRBJ1-2 | TRBV28 | . | 15
TGCGCCAGCAGCCAAAGACAGGGGGCTAATGAAAAACTGTTTTTT | CASSQRQGANEKLFF | TRBJ1-4 | TRBV5-1 | TRBD1 | 15
TGTGCCAGTAGATCCCAGGGGATCCCCTACGAGCAGTACTTC | CASRSQGIPYEQYF | TRBJ2-7 | TRBV19 | . | 14
TGCAGCGTAGATACAGGGGTAGGCACTGAAGCTTTCTTT | CSVDTGVGTEAFF | TRBJ1-1 | TRBV29-1 | TRBD1 | 13
TGTGCCAGCTCACCTCCCGGGACAGGCTACGAGCAGTACTTC | CASSPPGTGYEQYF | TRBJ2-7 | TRBV18 | TRBD1 | 14
TGCGCCAGCAGCTTGGGGGGGGGCCGCAGTCGATATCAAGAGACCCAGTACTTC | CASSLGGGRSRYQETQYF | TRBJ2-5 | TRBV5-1 | . | 18
TGCGCCAGCAGTTTGGACACGAAAAGGGGCAATGAGCAGTTCTTC | CASSLDTKRGNEQFF | TRBJ2-1 | TRBV5-1 | . | 15
TGCGCCAGCAGCCGCGCTCCCTCAACCCCAGTAAGGGGCCTGAACACTGAAGCTTTCTTT | CASSRAPSTPVRGLNTEAFF | TRBJ1-1 | TRBV4-1 | . | 20
TGTGCCAGCAGCCCCACGAGATTGAACACTGAAGCTTTCTTT | CASSPTRLNTEAFF | TRBJ1-1 | TRBV9 | . | 14
TGTGCCAGCAGCTTCCAGGGAGGCTATGGCTACACCTTC | CASSFQGGYGYTF | TRBJ1-2 | TRBV5-4 | . | 13
TGTGCCAGCAGCCGGGACAGGATGAATGGCTACACCTTC | CASSRDRMNGYTF | TRBJ1-2 | TRBV7-2 | TRBD1 | 13
TGCAGCGTTGTCCCGATCCAGGGGGGAGATACGCAGTATTTT | CSVVPIQGGDTQYF | TRBJ2-3 | TRBV29-1 | . | 14
TGTGCCAGCATCCAGAGGACACCTCTCACGGACACTGAAGCTTTCTTT | CASIQRTPLTDTEAFF | TRBJ1-1 | TRBV11-3 | . | 16
TGTGCCAGCAGTGGAGGGTTGGGCCCCCGGGACACTGAAGCTTTCTTT | CASSGGLGPRDTEAFF | TRBJ1-1 | TRBV6-1 | . | 16
TGTGCCAGCAGTAGGACAGCGACCGTAGGCTACACCTTC | CASSRTATVGYTF | TRBJ1-2 | TRBV6-5 | . | 13
TGTGCCAGCAGCTTAACTAGTGACAATGAGCAGTTCTTC | CASSLTSDNEQFF | TRBJ2-1 | TRBV5-4 | . | 13